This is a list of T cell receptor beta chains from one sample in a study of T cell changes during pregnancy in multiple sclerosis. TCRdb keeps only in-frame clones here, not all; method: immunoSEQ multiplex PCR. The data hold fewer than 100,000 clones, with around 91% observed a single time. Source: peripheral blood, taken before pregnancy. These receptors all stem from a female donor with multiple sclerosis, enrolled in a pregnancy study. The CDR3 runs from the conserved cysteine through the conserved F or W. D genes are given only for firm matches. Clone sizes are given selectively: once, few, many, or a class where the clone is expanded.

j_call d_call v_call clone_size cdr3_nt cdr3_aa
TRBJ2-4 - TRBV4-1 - TGCGCCAGCAGCCAAGATTGGAGGGGTTCCAAAAACATTCAGTACTTC CASSQDWRGSKNIQYF
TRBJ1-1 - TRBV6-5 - TGTGCCAGCAGTTACTCGAGCGGTACGCCTACTGAAGCTTTCTTT CASSYSSGTPTEAFF
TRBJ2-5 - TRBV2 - TGTGCCAGCAGTGGGGAGGAGACCCAGTACTTC CASSGEETQYF
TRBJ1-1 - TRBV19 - TGTGCCAGTAGTTCCGGACGGGGTGGCGCTTTCTTT CASSSGRGGAFF
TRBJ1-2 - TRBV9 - TGTGCCAGCAGCCTTAGTAGAGGTTATGAAGACTATGGCTACACCTTC CASSLSRGYEDYGYTF
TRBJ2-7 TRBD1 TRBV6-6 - TGTGCCAGCAGTCACATTGGGACAGGGATCAACCACGAGCAGTACTTC CASSHIGTGINHEQYF
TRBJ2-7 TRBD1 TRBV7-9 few TGTGCCAGCAGCTCCCCCCAGGGGGCCCTCTCCTACGAGCAGTACTTC CASSSPQGALSYEQYF
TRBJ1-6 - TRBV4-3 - TGCGCCAGCAGCCAAGAAGGTGATGGGAGGTTCAATTCACCCCTCCACTTT CASSQEGDGRFNSPLHF
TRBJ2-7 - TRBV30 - TGTGCCTGGAGTTCGGGATACGAGCAGTACTTC CAWSSGYEQYF
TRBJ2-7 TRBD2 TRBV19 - TGTGCCAGTAGTTCCGGGACTACCTACGAGCAGTACTTC CASSSGTTYEQYF
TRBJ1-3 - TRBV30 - TGTGCCTGGAGTTTATCTGGAAACACCATATATTTT CAWSLSGNTIYF
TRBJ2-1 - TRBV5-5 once TGTGCCAGCAGCTTGATGAGTTTACCAGGCGATGAGCAGTTCTTC CASSLMSLPGDEQFF
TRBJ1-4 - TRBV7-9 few TGTGCCAGCAGCTTAAAAGGGGTTGAAAAACTGTTTTTT CASSLKGVEKLFF
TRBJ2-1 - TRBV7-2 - TGTGCCAGCAGCTTAGCCGGGATAGCGGCCTACAATGAGCAGTTCTTC CASSLAGIAAYNEQFF
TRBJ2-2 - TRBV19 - TGTGCCAGTAGGTGGGCAGTGGGTACCGGGGAGCTGTTTTTT CASRWAVGTGELFF
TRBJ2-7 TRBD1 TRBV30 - TGTGCCTGGACTCAAGGGGGACAGGCGCCCTACGAGCAGTACTTC CAWTQGGQAPYEQYF
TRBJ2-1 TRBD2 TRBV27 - TGTGCCAGCAGTTTACGCGGGGGGTGGGATGAGCAGTTCTTC CASSLRGGWDEQFF
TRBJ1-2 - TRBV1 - TGCACCAGCAGCCAAGGGGGGGGCAGGCCTAATGGCTACACCTTC CTSSQGGGRPNGYTF
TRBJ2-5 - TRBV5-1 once TGCGCCAGCAGCCTGGGACATGGGCAAGAGACCCAGTACTTC CASSLGHGQETQYF
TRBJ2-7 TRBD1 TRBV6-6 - TGTGCCAGCAGTTACGGACAGGGGCCCTACGAGCAGTACTTC CASSYGQGPYEQYF
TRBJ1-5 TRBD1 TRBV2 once TGTGCCAGCAGCCAGACAGGGCATCCCCAGCATTTT CASSQTGHPQHF
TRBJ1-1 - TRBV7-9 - TGTGCCAGCAGCTTGACAGTCATGAACACTGAAGCTTTCTTT CASSLTVMNTEAFF
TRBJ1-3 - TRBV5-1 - TGCGCCAGCAGCTTGCTCCAAGGAGGCACCATATATTTT CASSLLQGGTIYF
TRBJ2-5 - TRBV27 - TGTGCCAGCAGCCAGGAGGTTCAAGAGACCCAGTACTTC CASSQEVQETQYF
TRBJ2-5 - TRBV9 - TGTGCCAGCAGCGCCCTCCGAGAAGAGACCCAGTACTTC CASSALREETQYF
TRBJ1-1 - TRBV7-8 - TGTGCCAGCAGCTTAGGGGGGCAGGGCACTGAAGCTTTCTTT CASSLGGQGTEAFF
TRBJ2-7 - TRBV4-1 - TGCGCCAGCAGCCATTCCACAGGGCTGGGCTACGAGCAGTACTTC CASSHSTGLGYEQYF
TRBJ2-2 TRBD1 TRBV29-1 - TGCAGCGTCCTGACAGGGGCCACCGGGGAGCTGTTTTTT CSVLTGATGELFF
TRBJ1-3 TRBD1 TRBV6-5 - TGTGCCAGCAGTTCCGGGACAGTGGGAAACACCATATATTTT CASSSGTVGNTIYF
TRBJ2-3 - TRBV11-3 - TGTGCCAGCAGCTTAGATCAGTATGCAGATACGCAGTATTTT CASSLDQYADTQYF